The clone carrying this T cell receptor (beta chain) was found a few times. The antigen is undetermined. Amplification of TCR beta CDR3 regions was performed using RNA transcripts as template. First-round RT-PCR of the TCR CDR3 relied on the HTBI primer set. One entry per CDR3 protein results from TCRdb running MiXCR on the multiplex PCR reads. The sample records 400,000 to 500,000 distinct CDR3 sequences, 13% to 15% being singletons. The record originates from a study of T cells in Graves' hyperthyroidism and ophthalmopathy. Study-wide context: Peripheral blood collection took place at initial diagnosis, before any treatment.

In patients aged 18 to 65, hyperthyroidism was newly diagnosed, with duration under 2 months. PBMCs were obtained from about 9.9 ml fresh peripheral blood. Whole-study findings and limits: Ophthalmopathy, as predicted by the model, came a median about six months after the prediction.

This CDR3 comprises 21 residues. V shed 6 bases, J shed 3 bases, and the junction held 17 bases outside the gene matches. The specimen sequenced was blood. V usage is TRBV12-3 or TRBV12-4 and J usage is TRBJ2-1; 16 bases line up with TRBD2. The clonotype comes from a young woman with Graves' hyperthyroidism. The CDR3 DNA reads TGTGCCAGCAGCTCGCCGGGACTAGCGGGGGGGAAGGCCTCCATCTACAATGAGCAGTTCTTC. Its protein product is CASSSPGLAGGKASIYNEQFF.